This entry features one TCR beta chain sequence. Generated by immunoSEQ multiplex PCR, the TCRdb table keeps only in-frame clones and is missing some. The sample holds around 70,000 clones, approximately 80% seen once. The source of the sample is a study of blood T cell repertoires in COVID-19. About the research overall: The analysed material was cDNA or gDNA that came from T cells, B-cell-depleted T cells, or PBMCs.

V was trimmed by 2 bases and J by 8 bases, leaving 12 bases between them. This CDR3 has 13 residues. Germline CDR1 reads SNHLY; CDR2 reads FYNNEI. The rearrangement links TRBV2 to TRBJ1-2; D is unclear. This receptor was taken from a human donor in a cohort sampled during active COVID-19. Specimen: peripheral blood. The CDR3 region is CASSELSRGGYTF. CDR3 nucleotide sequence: TGTGCCAGCAGTGAACTCTCGCGCGGAGGCTACACCTTC.